The 19 T cell receptor beta chains in this list originate from one sample, sequenced in a study of T cell responses to AZD1222 COVID-19 vaccine. This table comes from immunoSEQ multiplex PCR, and its TCRdb copy is limited to in-frame clones, with some not included. Of 130,000 or so clones listed, 80% to 95% are singletons. The sample consisted of peripheral blood, taken on day 0 of AZD1222 vaccination. The source of these receptors is an adult in good health.

V gene TRBV7-9 combines with J gene TRBJ1-2; a weak D match, TRBD1 (6 bases). Germline V gene data show CDR1 as SEHNR and CDR2 as FQNEAQ (reference sequence). The CDR3 runs 13 residues. V lost 8 bases to trimming and J lost 0 bases, with 10 bases between them. CDR3 DNA sequence: TGTGCCAGCCGGAGACAGGCTAACTATGGCTACACCTTC. Translated: CASRRQANYGYTF.

The chain combines TRBV5-1 with TRBJ1-3; 7 bases are a match to TRBD1. Germline CDR1 SGHRS, CDR2 YFSETQ. This CDR3 region has 13 residues. V trimming: 4 bases; J trimming: 4 bases; junction bases outside the gene matches: 2. CDR3 region: CASSNRGGNTIYF. CDR3 nucleotides: TGCGCCAGCAGCAACAGGGGAGGAAACACCATATATTTT.

This chain joins TRBV7-9 and TRBJ2-1; possible D gene TRBD2, 6 bases. The V and J ends lost 5 bases and 0 bases respectively, with 11 bases between them. Per the germline V gene, CDR1 is SEHNR and CDR2 is FQNEAQ (reference sequence). The CDR3 is 15 amino acids. The CDR3 nucleotides are TGTGCCAGCAGCGATGGGGGGACCTCCTACAATGAGCAGTTCTTC. This translates into CASSDGGTSYNEQFF.

CDR3 DNA sequence: TGTGCCAGCTCATCCGGGGTCAGCTATGGCTACACCTTC. Residues: CASSSGVSYGYTF. The chain couples TRBV12-3 or TRBV12-4 to TRBJ1-2; no reliable D call. V lost 8 bases and J 4 bases, leaving 14 bases between the germline ends. The CDR3 totals 13 residues.

This chain uses TRBV28 with TRBJ2-7; D unclear. Trimming took off 6 bases at V and 4 bases at J, with 19 bases between the two ends. The CDR3 contains 15 residues. Germline CDR1 MDHEN, CDR2 SYDVKM. The chain's CDR3 is CASSSLTSGSYEQYF. The CDR3 coding sequence is TGTGCCAGCAGCTCCCTTACATCCGGCTCGTACGAGCAGTACTTC.

This clone appeared once. The V call is TRBV18, the J call TRBJ2-6; no reliable D call. Trimming removed 2 bases at V and 2 bases at J, with 4 bases between. Per the germline V gene, CDR1 is KGHSH and CDR2 is LQKENI. The CDR3 consists of 14 residues. DNA of the CDR3: TGTGCCAGCTCACCAAGCCCTGGGGCCAACGTCCTGACTTTC. As protein: CASSPSPGANVLTF.

The genes are TRBV10-3 and TRBJ2-7; 8 bases map to TRBD1. Germline V gene data show CDR1 as ENHRY and CDR2 as SYGVKD. The CDR3 consists of 18 residues. V lost 3 bases, J lost 2 bases, and 15 bases stayed unmatched. The CDR3 loop is CAISDSDRVGPAPYEQYF. CDR3 bases: TGTGCCATCAGTGATTCGGACAGGGTCGGGCCTGCCCCCTACGAGCAGTACTTC.

This chain connects TRBV19 to TRBJ1-2; TRBD1 agrees at 10 bases. V trimming: 7 bases; J trimming: 7 bases; junction bases outside the gene matches: 6. CDR1 and CDR2 (germline): LNHDA, SQIVND (reference sequence). The CDR3 extends over 13 amino acids. CDR3 sequence reads: CASTRDRGLGYTF. The CDR3 DNA sequence: TGTGCCAGTACTCGGGACAGGGGACTTGGCTACACCTTC.

V is TRBV6-5 and J is TRBJ1-2; unclear D gene. This CDR3 is 15 amino acids long. The ends were cut back, 6 bases at V and 8 bases at J, with 22 bases in the middle. Germline CDR1 and CDR2: MNHEY and SVGAGI. CDR3: CASSQEVRGLEGYTF. CDR3 DNA sequence: TGTGCCAGCAGCCAGGAGGTTAGAGGCTTGGAAGGCTACACCTTC.

The chain combines TRBV6-4 with TRBJ2-5, with 10 bases matching TRBD1. V lost 0 bases and J lost 5; bases outside the gene matches: 6. The CDR3 totals 16 residues. In germline, CDR1 is MRHNA, CDR2 SNTAGT. CDR3 residues: CASSDSPGQGIETQYF. The CDR3 region has the DNA TGTGCCAGCAGTGACTCACCGGGACAGGGGATCGAGACCCAGTACTTC.

This chain connects TRBV6-5 to TRBJ1-6; 7 bases align to TRBD1. V lost 6 bases and J lost 7; bases outside the gene matches: 6. The CDR3 has 14 residues. Germline values: CDR1 MNHEY, CDR2 SVGAGI. CDR3 protein: CASSPGGRNSPLHF. CDR3 nucleotide sequence: TGTGCCAGCAGCCCAGGGGGAAGGAATTCACCCCTCCACTTT.

The sample holds one count of this clone. The chain joins TRBV20-1 to TRBJ1-4; D gene uncertain. Germline loops: CDR1 DFQATT, CDR2 SNEGSKA (reference sequence). The germline V and J ends were trimmed by 3 bases and 8 bases, with 13 bases remaining between them. This CDR3 has 13 residues. CDR3 DNA sequence: TGCAGTGCTAGTAGGGAGGGTCGGGAAAAACTGTTTTTT. This gives the protein CSASREGREKLFF.

The CDR3 DNA reads TGTGCCAGCAGAGGTCAGGGGGGTAGAAACACCATATATTTT. Translating gives CASRGQGGRNTIYF. J is TRBJ1-3 and V is TRBV28, with 7 bases identical to TRBD1. Losses at the gene ends were 6 bases for V and 5 bases for J; bases not matched to a gene: 7. In germline, CDR1 is MDHEN, CDR2 SYDVKM. The CDR3 sequence is 14 residues long.

The V call is TRBV6-5, the J call TRBJ1-3; maybe TRBD1 (5 bases). The CDR3 has 15 amino acids. Germline CDR1 and CDR2: MNHEY and SVGAGI. V was shortened by 7 bases and J by 0 bases, with 13 bases between the two germline ends. CDR3 nucleotides: TGTGCCAGCACCCTTGGACAAATCTCTGGAAACACCATATATTTT. This codes for CASTLGQISGNTIYF.

The CDR3 sequence is CASSSKGQGSLSSYNEQFF. CDR3 sequence (DNA): TGCGCCAGCAGCTCCAAGGGACAGGGGAGTTTGTCCTCCTACAATGAGCAGTTCTTC. The rearrangement uses TRBV5-1 and TRBJ2-1; 10 nucleotides match TRBD1. With 3 bases clipped from V and 0 bases from J, the junction kept 12 bases outside the gene matches. The CDR3 is 19 amino acids. Germline V gene data show CDR1 as SGHRS and CDR2 as YFSETQ.

This sequence joins TRBV2 and TRBJ2-6; D gene ambiguous. The V gene lost 3 bases and the J gene lost 3 bases, with 3 bases spanning the gap. This CDR3 region has 13 residues. In germline, CDR1 is SNHLY, CDR2 FYNNEI. CDR3 sequence: CASSDSGANVLTF. CDR3 coding DNA: TGTGCCAGCAGTGATAGTGGGGCCAACGTCCTGACTTTC.

Written as DNA, the CDR3 is TGTGCCAGCTCACCATCAGGGGGCATGTACGAGCAGTACTTC. It specifies CASSPSGGMYEQYF. The rearrangement links TRBV18 to TRBJ2-7; 8 nucleotides match TRBD1. This CDR3 region has 14 residues. The germline CDR1 and CDR2 sequences are KGHSH and LQKENI. The V segment lost 2 bases and the J segment 4 bases; nucleotides outside the gene matches: 4.

V usage is TRBV7-9 and J usage is TRBJ2-1; no definite D call. Trimming cost V 7 bases and J 11 bases, with 15 bases left between them. CDR1 SEHNR and CDR2 FQNEAQ come from the germline V gene (reference sequence). This CDR3 region has 12 residues. The CDR3 DNA sequence: TGTGCCAGCATCACTACCGACGAGAAGCAGTTCTTC. It yields the protein CASITTDEKQFF. Complete variable domain (other parts from reference TRBV7-9 and TRBJ2-1): DTGVSQNPRHKITKRGQNVTFRCDPISEHNRLYWYRQTLGQGPEFLTYFQNEAQLEKSRLLSDRFSAERPKGSFSTLEIQRTEQGDSAMYLCASITTDEKQFFGPGTRLTVL.

J is TRBJ1-4 and V is TRBV9; D ambiguous. Germline V CDR1 and CDR2: SGDLS, YYNGEE. The CDR3 has 16 amino acids. The ends were cut back, 4 bases at V and 0 bases at J, with 13 bases in the middle. This chain's CDR3 is CASSPRASATNEKLFF. CDR3 DNA sequence: TGTGCCAGCAGCCCCCGAGCGTCTGCAACTAATGAAAAACTGTTTTTT.